One sample yielded the 22 T cell receptor beta chains listed below, sequenced in a study of shared clonotypes between healthy human individuals. Clones were sequenced by immunoSEQ multiplex PCR, and TCRdb holds only the in-frame ones, with some missing. Of 2,100,000 or so clones in the sample, nearly 97% were seen once. Material for sequencing was naive CD4+ T cells sorted from blood. The sample's subset: CD45RA+ positively selected. All receptors derive from a man between 18 and 35 years old in good health.

The J gene is TRBJ2-2, the V gene TRBV2; 8 nucleotides agree with TRBD1. V dropped 5 bases and J dropped 4; count of bases not matched to a gene: 6. The CDR3 is made up of 15 amino acids. Germline V lookup: CDR1 SNHLY, CDR2 FYNNEI. The CDR3 reads CASSRQGMSTGELFF. DNA of the CDR3: TGTGCCAGCAGTCGACAGGGGATGAGCACCGGGGAGCTGTTTTTT.

This clone was seen only once. The genes are TRBV7-2 and TRBJ2-1; D gene uncertain. The CDR3 extends over 13 amino acids. Germline V gene lookup returns CDR1 SGHTA and CDR2 FQGNSA. V was cut by 5 bases and J by 5 bases, with 10 bases left in between. The CDR3 DNA reads TGTGCCAGCAGCCCAGGACCCGACAATGAGCAGTTCTTC. Translating gives CASSPGPDNEQFF. Using reference TRBV7-2 and TRBJ2-1 for the parts outside the CDR3, the full variable domain is GAGVSQSPSNKVTEKGKDVELRCDPISGHTALYWYRQSLGQGLEFLIYFQGNSAPDKSGLPSDRFSAERTGGSVSTLTIQRTQQEDSAVYLCASSPGPDNEQFFGPGTRLTVL.

The genes are TRBV5-1 and TRBJ1-5, with D unresolved. The V gene lost 0 bases and the J gene lost 0 bases, with 10 bases spanning the gap. Per the germline V gene, CDR1 is SGHRS and CDR2 is YFSETQ. CDR3 length equals 16 residues. The CDR3 is CASSLGTGNSNQPQHF. The CDR3 DNA reads TGCGCCAGCAGCTTGGGCACGGGGAATAGCAATCAGCCCCAGCATTTT.

The chain is built from TRBV5-1 and TRBJ1-2, with TRBD1 identical over 10 bases. V lost 4 bases and J lost 5; bases outside the gene matches: 11. Germline V lookup: CDR1 SGHRS, CDR2 YFSETQ. The CDR3 has 16 residues. The CDR3 reads CASSPGTGVEVYGYTF. In DNA, the CDR3 is TGCGCCAGCAGCCCGGGGACAGGGGTTGAGGTATATGGCTACACCTTC.

This clone was counted once. This chain connects TRBV5-6 to TRBJ2-7, with D hard to call. The CDR3 covers 14 residues. Per germline, CDR1 SGHDT and CDR2 YYEEEE. The V gene lost 1 base and the J gene lost 0 bases, with 8 bases spanning the gap. The CDR3 region has the DNA TGTGCCAGCAGCTTGATGGGTTACTCCTACGAGCAGTACTTC. Translation: CASSLMGYSYEQYF. The full variable domain, in which reference TRBV5-6 and TRBJ2-7 provide the parts outside the CDR3, is DAGVTQSPTHLIKTRGQQVTLRCSPKSGHDTVSWYQQALGQGPQFIFQYYEEEERQRGNFPDRFSGHQFPNYSSELNVNALLLGDSALYLCASSLMGYSYEQYFGPGTRLTVT.

The chain employs TRBV2 and TRBJ1-3; D possibly corresponds to TRBD1 (5 bases). The CDR3 is 16 residues long. V lost 7 bases, J lost 1 base, and 17 bases lay in between. The germline gives CDR1 SNHLY, CDR2 FYNNEI. The CDR3 DNA reads as TGTGCCAGCACGTGGTCAGGGATCGGGTCTGGAAACACCATATATTTT. Residues: CASTWSGIGSGNTIYF.

The chain joins TRBV19 to TRBJ1-2; possibly TRBD1 for D (6 bases). V was shortened by 3 bases and J by 0 bases, with 14 bases between the two germline ends. The CDR3 loop spans 16 amino acids. Germline CDR1 LNHDA, CDR2 SQIVND (reference sequence). CDR3 DNA sequence: TGTGCCAGTAGTATCGGTGGGACACAAGCTAACTATGGCTACACCTTC. This gives the protein CASSIGGTQANYGYTF.

The rearrangement links TRBV6-5 to TRBJ2-5; D is possibly TRBD1 or TRBD2 (7 bases each). This CDR3 comprises 16 residues. V dropped 0 bases and J dropped 5 bases, with 16 bases sitting between them. The V gene's germline CDR1 is MNHEY and CDR2 SVGAGI. The CDR3 protein is CASSYSRQGGLETQYF. CDR3 sequence (DNA): TGTGCCAGCAGTTACTCGAGACAGGGAGGGTTGGAGACCCAGTACTTC.

The CDR3 coding sequence is TGTGCCAGAAGCCCCGGCGGGGTAGCGGGAGTCAATGAGCAGTTCTTC. Translated, it gives CARSPGGVAGVNEQFF. The V gene is TRBV5-3, the J gene TRBJ2-1, with 9 bases aligning to TRBD2. TRBV5-3 carries the ORF label, with uncertain function. The CDR3 sequence is 16 residues long. The V and J ends lost 4 bases and 6 bases, in that order; junction bases with no gene match: 11.

The V gene is TRBV30, the J gene TRBJ1-3; possibly TRBD1 for D (6 bases). Germline CDR1 reads GTSNPN; CDR2 reads SVGIG (reference sequence). The CDR3 length is 13 residues. V lost 2 bases, J lost 8 bases, and 13 bases lay in between. CDR3 amino acids: CAWSTWRGDTIYF. For the CDR3, the DNA is TGTGCCTGGAGTACGTGGAGGGGGGACACCATATATTTT.

In the case of this clone: Other DNA sequences of this sample code for an identical CDR3. The V call is TRBV5-1, the J call TRBJ1-1; D is ambiguous. Germline V gene sequence: CDR1 SGHRS, CDR2 YFSETQ. The V and J ends lost 4 bases and 8 bases respectively, with 9 bases between them. The CDR3 loop spans 11 amino acids. The CDR3 DNA sequence: TGCGCCAGCAGCCTAGGGCCAGAAGCTTTCTTT. Its translation is CASSLGPEAFF.

The J gene is TRBJ2-3, the V gene TRBV5-8; the D gene is possibly TRBD1 (5 bases). This CDR3 is 14 amino acids long. CDR1 is SGHTS and CDR2 is YDEGEE in the germline V gene. V lost 10 bases, J lost 0 bases, and 15 bases lay in between. CDR3 amino acids: CAGSKGISTDTQYF. The CDR3 coding sequence is TGTGCCGGGTCCAAGGGGATTAGCACAGATACGCAGTATTTT.

The V call is TRBV7-6, the J call TRBJ2-3; D unclear. There are 15 residues in the CDR3. CDR1 and CDR2 from the germline V gene are SGHVS and FNYEAQ. Trimming removed 2 bases from V and 2 bases from J, with 11 bases in between. CDR3 DNA: TGTGCCAGCAGCTTAAGTTGGAGAGACACAGATACGCAGTATTTT. It encodes CASSLSWRDTDTQYF.

The chain couples TRBV28 to TRBJ1-4; a weak D match, TRBD1 (6 bases). This CDR3 is built from 14 residues. Germline loops: CDR1 MDHEN, CDR2 SYDVKM. V lost 3 bases and J lost 8, with 13 bases in between. The CDR3 nucleotides read TGTGCCAGCAGTTTTGGGGGGCGCGAGGAAAAACTGTTTTTT. Encoded protein: CASSFGGREEKLFF.

About this clone itself: The same CDR3 also results from other DNA sequences found in this sample. V is TRBV20-1 and J is TRBJ2-2, with D unresolved. Germline V CDR1 and CDR2: DFQATT, SNEGSKA (reference sequence). CDR3 length: 11 amino acids. V gave up 1 base and J gave up 6 bases, with 3 bases separating them. This CDR3 is CSARGAGELFF. The CDR3 DNA reads as TGCAGTGCTAGAGGGGCCGGGGAGCTGTTTTTT.

The genes are TRBV7-2 and TRBJ2-6; perhaps TRBD1 as D (5 bases). This CDR3 has 16 residues. CDR1 and CDR2 (germline): SGHTA, FQGNSA. Trimming removed 5 bases at V and 0 bases at J, with 11 bases between. The CDR3 loop reads CASSPTGPSGANVLTF. The DNA of the CDR3 is TGTGCCAGCAGCCCCACAGGACCCTCTGGGGCCAACGTCCTGACTTTC.

The chain uses TRBV6-6 and TRBJ1-6; D is perhaps TRBD1 (5 bases). The germline CDR1 and CDR2 sequences are MNHNY and SVGAGI (reference sequence). Trimming took 5 bases from V and 7 from J, leaving 15 bases between them. This CDR3 comprises 15 residues. CDR3 DNA: TGTGCCAGCAGTGCGGGACCTTTGCTCAATTCACCCCTCCACTTT. As protein: CASSAGPLLNSPLHF.

This rearrangement joins TRBV2 to TRBJ2-1; D is ambiguous. Germline V gene sequence: CDR1 SNHLY, CDR2 FYNNEI. The V end was cut by 6 bases, the J end by 0 bases, with 12 bases between. CDR3 size: 15 residues. As DNA, the CDR3 is TGTGCCAGCAGGCAGAGCGTGAGCTCCTACAATGAGCAGTTCTTC. Protein product: CASRQSVSSYNEQFF.

The V call is TRBV5-1, the J call TRBJ2-1; 13 nucleotides align to TRBD2. Germline trimming cut 3 bases from V and 7 bases from J; bases unmatched to any gene: 4. Germline lookup yields CDR1 SGHRS and CDR2 YFSETQ. This CDR3 has 15 residues. CDR3 DNA sequence: TGCGCCAGCAGCTGGGGACTAGCGGGGCCGAATGAGCAGTTCTTC. Protein sequence: CASSWGLAGPNEQFF.

The J gene is TRBJ2-5, the V gene TRBV4-1, with D possibly being TRBD2 (7 bases). Trimming took off 0 bases at V and 5 bases at J, with 19 bases between the two ends. Looked up from germline, CDR1 is MGHRA and CDR2 is YSYEKL. This CDR3 has 17 amino acids. CDR3 nucleotides: TGCGCCAGCAGCCAAGAGACTGGGGGGGCCCTGAGGGAGACCCAGTACTTC. Its translation: CASSQETGGALRETQYF.

The rearrangement links TRBV5-1 to TRBJ1-2; 9 nucleotides line up with TRBD1. Unmatched junction bases numbered 8, after V lost 4 bases and J lost 4 bases. CDR3 size: 15 residues. Germline CDR1 and CDR2: SGHRS and YFSETQ. This CDR3 reads CASSDPGQGGYGYTF. CDR3 in DNA: TGCGCCAGCAGCGATCCGGGACAGGGAGGCTATGGCTACACCTTC.

The chain carries TRBV19 and TRBJ2-7, with D perhaps matching TRBD1 (6 bases). Looked up from germline, CDR1 is LNHDA and CDR2 is SQIVND (reference sequence). Trimming shortened V by 6 bases and J by 3 bases, and 12 bases separated the two germline ends. The CDR3 has 13 amino acids. The CDR3 sequence: CASSRTDHYEQYF. DNA of the CDR3: TGTGCCAGTAGCCGGACAGATCACTACGAGCAGTACTTC.